Included here is one T cell receptor beta chain sequence, with context. This clonotype was counted a few times. What antigen it recognizes has not been identified. It has no much larger one-base neighbor in the sample; base qualities were not kept. These data are taken from a study of T cells in Graves' hyperthyroidism and ophthalmopathy (dated by TCRdb to the late 2010s). About the study as a whole: Peripheral blood was collected at initial diagnosis, before any treatment. A discovery cohort of about a hundred patients, roughly 40 with Graves' ophthalmopathy and fewer than 65 with stable Graves' hyperthyroidism, was used to find distinguishing TCR V-J signatures. Prospective prediction of ophthalmopathy was tested in an independent validation cohort of 18 hyperthyroidism patients and around 16 patients who later progressed to ophthalmopathy. The approximately 95 discovery patients were divided at random into training and test sets in a 7:3 ratio. In addition, the study compared T-cell repertoires in thyroid tissue and in blood from five or six Graves' hyperthyroidism patients. Following sampling, methimazole starting at 30 mg daily was given to hyperthyroidism patients, and high-dose intravenous methylprednisolone was given to ophthalmopathy patients. TCR Vbeta CDR3 sequencing of 135 peripheral blood samples (roughly 43 ophthalmopathy, about 74 hyperthyroidism and some 17 progressor patients) is reported in the paper. Paper-wide results and their limitations: Blood samples also contained most of the expanded thyroid clonotypes (frequency above 0.001), which suggests that blood repertoires may reflect thyroid immune responses. During validation, the model predicted progression to ophthalmopathy a median of approximately six months ahead of onset, with 70.59% sensitivity and about 72% specificity. Ophthalmopathy was separated from stable hyperthyroidism by a 13 V-J signature model, with 87.88% sensitivity and approximately 84% specificity obtained in cross-validation and 80%/75% obtained in testing. No statistical method was used to fix the sample size in advance, and group allocation was not hidden from the investigators.

CDR1 and CDR2 (MGHRA, YSYEKL) derive from the germline V gene. Ends trimmed: V by 0 bases, J by 0 bases; bases unmatched to a gene: 4. There are 17 amino acids in the CDR3, from cysteine to phenylalanine inclusive. Only the CDR3 DNA stays, 51 bases, in frame from base 1. TCR beta CDR3 regions were amplified from RNA transcripts. A first-round RT-PCR of the TCR CDR3 used the HTBI primer set with the Qiagen OneStep RT-PCR kit. Libraries were constructed in a second round of multiplex PCR, after which size selection and purification were performed. The libraries were sequenced on an Illumina HiSeq2000 using paired-end 100 bp reads. The authors' analysis ran thus. SOAPnuke was used to process the raw data, with reads discarded if the reads contained adapters or uncalled bases, had a mean Phred below 15, or lacked an exact constant-primer or identifier match. High-quality paired reads were merged with COPE v1.2.5, and unique nucleotide sequences were defined as clonotypes. Clonotypes were aligned to IMGT TRBV, TRBD and TRBJ reference segments using MiTCR v1.1. Only V-J combinations with frequency above 0.0001, covering approximately 99% of repertoires, were analysed. The TCS score was defined as F50 (clonal expansion) divided by E x V (chaos), with BLOSUM62-based TCRdist calculated between CDR3 peptides within each V-J. Welch's t-statistics and random forest reduced several hundred V-J features to roughly 13, which were used in a naive Bayes classifier (R e1071). The raw public reads went through TCRdb reprocessing: fastp at Q25, MiXCR clone calling, in-frame beta chains kept. Each CDR3 protein appears once, grouped with its most common genes and DNA. TCRdb's processing, not the study's, gives the V and J calls here. The sample data list hundreds of thousands of distinct CDR3 sequences, and around 15% of these were observed just once. The leading ten clones occupy over 10% of the sample.

Ophthalmopathy patients had moderately to severely active disease, Clinical Activity Score of at least 3, NOSPECS grade of at least 4, and duration under 3 months. Exclusion was applied to patients with uncontrolled infections, other autoimmune diseases, pregnancy or lactation. Diagnoses relied on clinical symptoms, serum thyroxine and TRAb, thyroid ultrasound and orbital computed tomography. Ficoll-Paque density gradient centrifugation was used to isolate PBMCs from around 10 ml of fresh peripheral blood. Total RNA was extracted using Trizol reagent, and RNA quality was assessed on an Agilent 2100 Bioanalyzer.

Sequencing used blood. This receptor was obtained from a man in his late teens or twenties with Graves' ophthalmopathy. This chain joins TRBV4-1 to TRBJ2-7; a stretch of 11 junction bases matches TRBD2. The base sequence is TGCGCCAGCAGCCAAGATCGGACTAGCGGGTCCTCCTACGAGCAGTACTTC. It encodes CASSQDRTSGSSYEQYF.